This is a list of T cell receptor beta chains from one sample in a study of graft-versus-host responses after intestinal transplantation. Repertoires were generated with immunoSEQ multiplex PCR, while TCRdb's copy carries only in-frame clones and drops some. The table shows 15,000 to 20,000 clones, with roughly 82% occurring only once. The material sequenced was ileum tissue, taken 17 days after transplant. The receptors here all came from a human patient who received an intestinal transplant, so some T cells may come from the graft donor. CDR3s include the opening cysteine and the closing phenylalanine or tryptophan. The D gene is left open where the match is weak. A row's size may be missing; if present it is once, few, many or a size class.

>TRBJ2-5|NA|TRBV27|NA
TGTGCCAGCAGTTTAAATGGGAGGTACCAAGAGACCCAGTACTTC
CASSLNGRYQETQYF
>TRBJ2-5|NA|TRBV5-6|NA
TGTGCCAGCAGCTGGTGGGGGGTAGGGCAAGAGACCCAGTACTTC
CASSWWGVGQETQYF
>TRBJ1-2|TRBD1|TRBV6-1|few
TGTGCCAGCAGTGAAAGGGGGGACAGGGATGGCTACACCTTC
CASSERGDRDGYTF
>TRBJ1-2|NA|TRBV29-1|few
TGCAGCGTTGAATGGCGAGGAGACTATGGCTACACCTTC
CSVEWRGDYGYTF
>TRBJ2-7|NA|TRBV6-1|NA
TGTGCCAGCAGTTCCCGACGGGCAGACTACGAGCAGTACTTC
CASSSRRADYEQYF
>TRBJ1-2|NA|TRBV2|NA
TGTGCCAGCAGCCACCGGTCTAACTATGGCTACACCTTC
CASSHRSNYGYTF
>TRBJ1-1|NA|TRBV6-5|NA
TGTGCCAGCAGTTACGAGAGGGGCTCGAAAGCTTTCTTT
CASSYERGSKAFF
>TRBJ2-1|TRBD2|TRBV15|NA
TGTGCCACCAGCAGAGCTCGACTAGCACGCTACAATGAGCAGTTCTTC
CATSRARLARYNEQFF
>TRBJ2-7|NA|TRBV10-3|NA
TGTGCCACCAGGGGCGTGGTGACGGGCAGCTACGAGCAGTACTTC
CATRGVVTGSYEQYF
>TRBJ2-1|TRBD2|TRBV5-6|NA
TGTGCCAGCAGCTTGGTAGCGGGAGGCTCCTACAATGAGCAGTTCTTC
CASSLVAGGSYNEQFF
>TRBJ2-4|NA|TRBV14|NA
TGTGCCAGCAGCCAAACAAAACTAGCCAAAAACATTCAGTACTTC
CASSQTKLAKNIQYF
>TRBJ1-4|NA|TRBV11-2|NA
TGTGCCAGCAGTCCCTGGGGACATTTTGAAAAACTGTTTTTT
CASSPWGHFEKLFF
>TRBJ2-3|TRBD1|TRBV29-1|NA
TGCAGCGTGGTAGGGACAGACAGCACAGATACGCAGTATTTT
CSVVGTDSTDTQYF